The 14 T cell receptor beta chains reported below all come from one sample, sequenced in a study of beta chain features in type 1 diabetes. Of the isolated RNA, all was reverse transcribed, and so the sequenced material was expressed TCRB transcripts. TCRdb's copy holds only in-frame clones and misses some; the assay was immunoSEQ multiplex PCR. The data contain under 400,000 clones, 14% of them seen just once; the ten biggest clones take up 5.5% to 7.5%. Sample: central memory CD4+ T cells from blood. The source of these receptors is a man aged 25 to 45 in good health.

V gene TRBV30 combines with J gene TRBJ1-6; 9 positions agree with TRBD1. Germline lookup yields CDR1 GTSNPN and CDR2 SVGIG (reference sequence). The J segment lost 10 bases and the V segment lost 2 bases, leaving 6 bases of the junction unmatched. This CDR3 is 14 amino acids long. This CDR3 reads CAWSLGQGVSPLHF. CDR3 DNA: TGTGCCTGGAGTTTGGGACAGGGAGTCTCACCCCTCCACTTT. Using reference TRBV30 and TRBJ1-6 for the parts outside the CDR3, the full variable domain is SQTIHQWPATLVQPVGSPLSLECTVEGTSNPNLYWYRQAAGRGLQLLFYSVGIGQISSEVPQNLSASRPQDRQFILSSKKLLLSDSGFYLCAWSLGQGVSPLHFGNGTRLTVT.

This rearrangement joins TRBV9 to TRBJ2-5; 7 positions match TRBD2. This CDR3 has 16 residues. Losses at the gene ends were 4 bases for V and 3 bases for J; bases not matched to a gene: 12. Germline V gene lookup returns CDR1 SGDLS and CDR2 YYNGEE. The CDR3 here is CASSLSSGKGEETQYF. The CDR3 DNA reads as TGTGCCAGCAGCCTCTCCAGCGGGAAGGGAGAAGAGACCCAGTACTTC.

Ten or more counts support this clone. The J gene is TRBJ1-1, the V gene TRBV7-2; 7 bases are a match to TRBD1. Trimming at V came to 5 bases and at J to 3 bases, leaving 9 bases not matched to a gene. CDR1 and CDR2 from the germline V gene are SGHTA and FQGNSA. The CDR3 is 15 amino acids. The CDR3 DNA reads TGTGCCAGCAGCCTGACAGAGGGGGCGTACACTGAAGCTTTCTTT. Translated, it gives CASSLTEGAYTEAFF. Supplemented by reference TRBV7-2 and TRBJ1-1, the full variable domain reads GAGVSQSPSNKVTEKGKDVELRCDPISGHTALYWYRQSLGQGLEFLIYFQGNSAPDKSGLPSDRFSAERTGGSVSTLTIQRTQQEDSAVYLCASSLTEGAYTEAFFGQGTRLTVV.

The chain has TRBV28 and TRBJ1-2; 7 bases map to TRBD1. The germline CDR1 and CDR2 sequences are MDHEN and SYDVKM. This CDR3 spans 12 amino acids. J gave up 8 bases and V 6 bases, and 6 bases lay outside the gene matches. The CDR3 DNA follows: TGTGCCAGCAGACTCGGAGGGGGCGGCTACACCTTC. Translated, it gives CASRLGGGGYTF.

This clone was picked up a small number of times. The chain links TRBV29-1 to TRBJ2-3; 7 nucleotides agree with TRBD2. J was trimmed by 1 base and V by 3 bases; bases with no gene match: 4. From germline, CDR1 is SQVTM and CDR2 ANQGSEA. CDR3 length: 14 residues. CDR3 loop: CSVEGEGGTDTQYF. As DNA, the CDR3 is TGCAGCGTTGAGGGGGAGGGAGGCACAGATACGCAGTATTTT.

The J gene is TRBJ1-2, the V gene TRBV6-5, with D unclear. The CDR3 length is 16 residues. The V end lost 2 bases, the J end lost 2 bases, and 15 bases lay between the germline ends. Germline CDR1 MNHEY, CDR2 SVGAGI. CDR3 sequence: CASSYRSGSLNYGYTF. DNA of the CDR3: TGTGCCAGCAGTTACCGATCGGGCAGCCTCAACTATGGCTACACCTTC.

The rearrangement uses TRBV4-1 and TRBJ1-6; no definite D call. Trimming took off 3 bases at V and 10 bases at J, with 19 bases between the two ends. This CDR3 has 16 amino acids. CDR1 is MGHRA, CDR2 YSYEKL, per germline. The CDR3 loop reads CASSQGWGRVRSPLHF. CDR3 DNA: TGCGCCAGCAGCCAGGGTTGGGGTAGGGTTCGGTCACCCCTCCACTTT.

The V and J genes are TRBV6-5 and TRBJ2-7, with a weak D call TRBD2 (5 bases). V gave up 6 bases and J gave up 3 bases, with 18 bases separating them. Per germline, CDR1 MNHEY and CDR2 SVGAGI. The CDR3 has 15 residues. CDR3 in DNA: TGTGCCAGCAGCCGCGTGGGGTTCGGGAACTACGAGCAGTACTTC. Its translation: CASSRVGFGNYEQYF.

The chain couples TRBV29-1 to TRBJ1-4; D is perhaps TRBD1 (5 bases). With 4 bases removed from V and 3 bases from J, the gap between germline ends came to 9 bases. The CDR3 has 13 residues. From germline, CDR1 is SQVTM and CDR2 ANQGSEA. The CDR3 is CSVGMGPNEKLFF. The CDR3 DNA follows: TGCAGCGTTGGCATGGGGCCTAATGAAAAACTGTTTTTT.

The chain recombines TRBV5-3 with TRBJ2-7; possible D gene TRBD1, 5 bases. TRBV5-3 is assigned to the ORF class and has an uncertain function. V lost 3 bases and J lost 4, with 17 bases in between. The CDR3 loop spans 15 amino acids. CDR3 DNA: TGTGCCAGAAGCTCCCCCTCGGCAGGGTGGTACGAGCAGTACGTC. Protein product: CARSSPSAGWYEQYV.

This clone has only a few counts. This chain connects TRBV9 to TRBJ2-1, with D tentatively TRBD1 (5 bases). The CDR3 has 15 amino acids. Trimming pared 2 bases from V and 2 bases from J, leaving 11 bases between. Germline values: CDR1 SGDLS, CDR2 YYNGEE. CDR3 residues: CASSVSGNPYNEQFF. The CDR3 nucleotides read TGTGCCAGCAGCGTCTCAGGGAACCCCTACAATGAGCAGTTCTTC.

In this sample, this clone turned up a few times. With a much larger clone just one base away, this may be a read error. The chain uses TRBV4-2 and TRBJ1-2, with 7 bases fitting TRBD1. Germline V gives CDR1 LGHNA, CDR2 YNFKEQ. V lost 1 base, J lost 7 bases, and 15 bases stayed unmatched. The CDR3 consists of 17 residues. CDR3 nucleotides: TGTGCCAGCAGCCAAGCTAACAGGGACAGTCGGTCTTCTGGCTACACCTTC. It specifies CASSQANRDSRSSGYTF.

This clone has just a few counts. The rearrangement joins TRBV7-7 to TRBJ1-6; D unclear. Between the trimmed V and J ends, which lost 1 base and 2 bases, there was a span of 6 bases. The CDR3 is 15 amino acids. CDR1 SSHAT and CDR2 FNYEAQ come from the germline V gene (reference sequence). The CDR3 spells CASSLGQAYNSPLHF. CDR3 bases: TGTGCCAGCAGCTTAGGGCAGGCCTATAATTCACCCCTCCACTTT.

This clone was picked up a small number of times. This chain uses TRBV7-2 with TRBJ1-4; the D gene is possibly TRBD1 (6 bases). This CDR3 comprises 15 residues. Germline-derived CDR1 and CDR2 are SGHTA and FQGNSA. Deletions cut 5 bases from V and 5 bases from J, with 15 bases between. CDR3 in DNA: TGTGCCAGCAGCACCAGACAGGATGCCAATGAAAAACTGTTTTTT. This gives the protein CASSTRQDANEKLFF.